The 8 T cell receptor beta chains reported below all come from one sample, sequenced in a study. TCRdb independently ran MiXCR on the 5' RACE reads; one entry per CDR3 protein. Of approximately 47,000 distinct CDR3 sequences detected, around 28% appear once; the ten largest clones hold 2.1%. Specimen: naive CD4+ T cells sorted from blood. Subset here: naive CD4+ T cells, CD4+CD45RA+CD25-. These receptors all stem from a female donor with breast cancer.

This clonotype was seen only a few times. V gene TRBV20-1 combines with J gene TRBJ1-5, with D unclear. Trimming shortened V by 7 bases and J by 4 bases, and 17 bases separated the two germline ends. The CDR3 length is 14 residues. Germline CDR1 and CDR2: DFQATT and SNEGSKA (reference sequence). Here the CDR3 reads CSVSTGLSNQPQHF. In DNA form, the CDR3 reads TGCAGTGTATCTACGGGTCTCTCGAATCAGCCCCAGCATTTT.

J is TRBJ2-3 and V is TRBV28; 16 positions agree with TRBD2. The CDR3 is 18 amino acids. The V segment lost 5 bases and the J segment 5 bases; nucleotides outside the gene matches: 10. Germline CDR1 and CDR2: MDHEN and SYDVKM. Here the CDR3 DNA reads TGTGCCAGCAGTCCGGGACTAGCGGGAGGGCCGGCGGGAGATACGCAGTATTTT. Translation gives CASSPGLAGGPAGDTQYF.

This chain links TRBV6-6 with TRBJ1-1, with TRBD1 as a possible D gene (5 bases). Trimming cost V 3 bases and J 3 bases, with 8 bases left between them. The germline gives CDR1 MNHNY, CDR2 SVGAGI (reference sequence). CDR3 size: 13 residues. DNA of the CDR3: TGTGCCAGCAGTTATTTGACAGACACTGAAGCTTTCTTT. It is translated as CASSYLTDTEAFF.

This clonotype was counted a few times. The chain carries TRBV12-3 or TRBV12-4 and TRBJ2-5; D is perhaps TRBD2 (6 bases). The CDR3 contains 15 residues. The V gene lost 3 bases and the J gene lost 3 bases, with 14 bases spanning the gap. The CDR3 is CASSLLGGGKETQYF. The CDR3 DNA is TGTGCCAGCAGTTTGTTAGGTGGCGGGAAAGAGACCCAGTACTTC.

Only a few counts were recorded for this clonotype. The chain links TRBV7-2 to TRBJ2-1; 7 nucleotides align to TRBD1. CDR3 length: 14 amino acids. The V gene end was trimmed by 1 base and the J gene end by 8 bases; junction bases not matched to a gene: 5. The germline V gene encodes CDR1 SGHTA and CDR2 FQGNSA. The CDR3 DNA sequence: TGTGCCAGCAGCTTAGGGACAGGTTGGGATGAGCAGTTCTTC. It is translated as CASSLGTGWDEQFF.

This clonotype was observed at least ten times. The chain recombines TRBV10-3 with TRBJ2-7; TRBD1 matches at 8 bases. Germline CDR1 reads ENHRY; CDR2 reads SYGVKD. J was trimmed by 3 bases and V by 7 bases; bases with no gene match: 5. The CDR3 extends over 13 amino acids. The chain's CDR3 is CAITSGGIYEQYF. CDR3 in DNA: TGTGCCATCACTTCAGGGGGCATCTACGAGCAGTACTTC.

The gene calls are TRBV2 and TRBJ2-7, with D perhaps matching TRBD2 (6 bases). This CDR3 is 12 amino acids long. V lost 6 bases and J 6 bases, leaving 12 bases between the germline ends. Germline V lookup: CDR1 SNHLY, CDR2 FYNNEI. The CDR3 DNA is TGTGCCAGCAGGATGGAGGGTTCCGAGCAGTACTTC. Translated: CASRMEGSEQYF. Combining the CDR3 with reference TRBV2 and TRBJ2-7 gives the whole variable domain EPEVTQTPSHQVTQMGQEVILRCVPISNHLYFYWYRQILGQKVEFLVSFYNNEISEKSEIFDDQFSVERPDGSNFTLKIRSTKLEDSAMYFCASRMEGSEQYFGPGTRLTVT.

The V and J genes are TRBV9 and TRBJ1-1, with 8 nucleotides matching TRBD1. The V gene's germline CDR1 is SGDLS and CDR2 YYNGEE. This CDR3 is built from 15 residues. The trim removed 0 bases at V and 5 bases at J, leaving 6 bases unmatched. DNA for the CDR3: TGTGCCAGCAGCGTAGTCGACAGGGGACAAACTGAAGCTTTCTTT. Its protein is CASSVVDRGQTEAFF.